The 31 T cell receptor beta chains presented below share a single source sample, sequenced in a study of cytomegalovirus exposure and HLA in healthy donors. Primers for the PCR totalled 60 Vbeta and 13 Jbeta. Sequencing was performed with immunoSEQ multiplex PCR; in TCRdb, only in-frame clones are kept and a portion is missing. The sample has roughly 120,000 clones; approximately 81% are singletons. Sequences were obtained from PBMCs. Source of these receptors: a woman in her 30s in good health and CMV-seronegative.

The chain uses TRBV5-1 and TRBJ2-1; 12 nucleotides align to TRBD2. The germline V gene encodes CDR1 SGHRS and CDR2 YFSETQ. There are 17 residues in the CDR3. Germline trimming cut 4 bases from V and 8 bases from J; bases unmatched to any gene: 13. DNA of the CDR3: TGCGCCAGCAGCCCGCCTAGCGGGAGGGCCAGTTTGGATGAGCAGTTCTTC. Residues: CASSPPSGRASLDEQFF.

This chain uses TRBV19 with TRBJ2-6; D possibly corresponds to TRBD2 (5 bases). Looked up from germline, CDR1 is LNHDA and CDR2 is SQIVND (reference sequence). The CDR3 runs to 14 residues. V was shortened by 10 bases and J by 1 base, with 11 bases between the two germline ends. The DNA for the CDR3 is TGTGCCACCCTAGAGGGATCTGGGGCCAACGTCCTGACTTTC. Protein sequence: CATLEGSGANVLTF. Variable domain in full (rest from reference TRBV19 and TRBJ2-6): DGGITQSPKYLFRKEGQNVTLSCEQNLNHDAMYWYRQDPGQGLRLIYYSQIVNDFQKGDIAEGYSVSREKKESFPLTVTSAQKNPTAFYLCATLEGSGANVLTFGAGSRLTVL.

This rearrangement joins TRBV18 to TRBJ2-3; the D gene is possibly TRBD1 (6 bases). V lost 3 bases and J 0 bases, leaving 10 bases between the germline ends. The CDR3 has 15 amino acids. The V gene's germline CDR1 is KGHSH and CDR2 LQKENI. CDR3: CASSPQTGSTDTQYF. Here the CDR3 DNA reads TGTGCCAGCTCACCCCAGACAGGAAGCACAGATACGCAGTATTTT.

The chain is built from TRBV6-5 and TRBJ2-5; the match to TRBD2 covers 7 bases. The CDR3 covers 14 residues. CDR1 MNHEY and CDR2 SVGAGI come from the germline V gene. V lost 4 bases, J lost 5 bases, and 7 bases stayed unmatched. This CDR3 is CASSFGGSEETQYF. In nucleotides, the CDR3 is TGTGCCAGCAGTTTTGGCGGGAGTGAGGAGACCCAGTACTTC.

This chain joins TRBV7-2 and TRBJ2-4, with a tentative D call TRBD1 (6 bases). Trimming shortened V by 6 bases and J by 2 bases, and 17 bases separated the two germline ends. Germline CDR1 is SGHTA and CDR2 is FQGNSA. The length of the CDR3 is 16 residues. CDR3: CASRDSLGGTKNIQYF. The CDR3 coding sequence is TGTGCCAGCAGGGACAGTCTCGGTGGAACCAAAAACATTCAGTACTTC.

CDR3 in amino acids: CASSSVDRGFYGYTF. DNA for the CDR3: TGTGCCAGCAGCTCGGTTGACAGGGGATTCTATGGCTACACCTTC. The chain combines TRBV7-2 with TRBJ1-2; 8 bases map to TRBD1. V was pared by 4 bases and J by 4 bases, with 8 bases of the junction left unmatched. CDR3 length: 15 residues. Per the germline V gene, CDR1 is SGHTA and CDR2 is FQGNSA. The full variable domain, its missing parts supplied by reference TRBV7-2 and TRBJ1-2, is GAGVSQSPSNKVTEKGKDVELRCDPISGHTALYWYRQSLGQGLEFLIYFQGNSAPDKSGLPSDRFSAERTGGSVSTLTIQRTQQEDSAVYLCASSSVDRGFYGYTFGSGTRLTVV.

The J gene is TRBJ1-1, the V gene TRBV30; 9 bases align to TRBD1. The V segment lost 0 bases and the J segment 8 bases; nucleotides outside the gene matches: 10. This CDR3 contains 15 residues. Per germline, CDR1 GTSNPN and CDR2 SVGIG (reference sequence). The CDR3 bases are TGTGCCTGGAGTGTAGCCTGGGACAGGGAGAGGGAAGCTTTCTTT. Protein sequence: CAWSVAWDREREAFF.

CDR3 DNA: TGTGCCAGCACCACTAGCGGGTCAATCTACGAGCAGTACTTC. Residues: CASTTSGSIYEQYF. The chain is built from TRBV28 and TRBJ2-7; 9 bases agree with TRBD2. CDR3 length equals 14 residues. Germline-derived CDR1 and CDR2 are MDHEN and SYDVKM. After removal of 7 bases from V and 3 bases from J, the junction contained 7 bases not matched to a gene. The whole variable domain, remainder taken from reference TRBV28 and TRBJ2-7, is DVKVTQSSRYLVKRTGEKVFLECVQDMDHENMFWYRQDPGLGLRLIYFSYDVKMKEKGDIPEGYSVSREKKERFSLILESASTNQTSMYLCASTTSGSIYEQYFGPGTRLTVT.

V gene TRBV11-3 combines with J gene TRBJ2-1; the match to TRBD1 covers 7 bases. Losses at the gene ends were 3 bases for V and 6 bases for J; bases not matched to a gene: 5. The V gene's germline CDR1 is SGHNT and CDR2 YENEEA. The CDR3 contains 14 residues. The CDR3 DNA reads as TGTGCCAGCAGCTTGCAGGGGGAGTCCAATGAGCAGTTCTTC. Amino acids: CASSLQGESNEQFF.

The chain is built from TRBV7-9 and TRBJ2-7, with 9 bases that match TRBD1. V gave up 5 bases and J gave up 3 bases; unmatched junction bases: 5. This CDR3 is built from 14 residues. CDR1 and CDR2 (germline): SEHNR, FQNEAQ (reference sequence). This CDR3 reads CASSRTGVDYEQYF. The DNA for the CDR3 is TGTGCCAGCAGCCGGACAGGGGTTGACTACGAGCAGTACTTC.

This chain connects TRBV9 to TRBJ2-1; 8 nucleotides line up with TRBD1. Germline loops: CDR1 SGDLS, CDR2 YYNGEE. The junction had 5 bases not matched to a gene; V was cut back by 1 base and J by 5 bases. This CDR3 region has 15 residues. CDR3 sequence (DNA): TGTGCCAGCAGCGTAAGGCAGGGGGCGAACAATGAGCAGTTCTTC. Translation: CASSVRQGANNEQFF.

In DNA, the CDR3 is TGTGCCAGCAGCTCCCCGGGACTTAACACAGATACGCAGTATTTT. Translating it yields CASSSPGLNTDTQYF. J is TRBJ2-3 and V is TRBV11-3; a weak D match, TRBD2 (6 bases). CDR3 length equals 15 residues. V lost 4 bases and J lost 2, with 13 bases in between. The germline V gene has CDR1 SGHNT and CDR2 YENEEA.

The chain has TRBV6-6 and TRBJ2-3; 7 bases agree with TRBD1. With 5 bases clipped from V and 6 bases from J, the junction kept 14 bases outside the gene matches. CDR1 is MNHNY, CDR2 SVGAGI, per germline (reference sequence). This CDR3 has 16 amino acids. CDR3 sequence reads: CASSTEARGTQDTQYF. DNA of the CDR3: TGTGCCAGCAGTACAGAAGCCAGGGGGACACAGGATACGCAGTATTTT.

In its sample, this clone was seen a few times. The CDR3 reads CASSVQGAGNTIYF. The CDR3 bases are TGTGCCAGCAGCGTACAGGGGGCTGGAAACACCATATATTTT. The V gene is TRBV5-5, the J gene TRBJ1-3; 8 positions match TRBD1. Germline-derived CDR1 and CDR2 are SGHKS and YYEKEE (reference sequence). This CDR3 has 14 residues. J gave up 2 bases and V 4 bases, and 2 bases lay outside the gene matches.

The DNA of the CDR3 is TGCGCCAGCAGCCAATCGCACTTCTCTGGAAACACCATATATTTT. The encoded protein is CASSQSHFSGNTIYF. The chain couples TRBV4-3 to TRBJ1-3; D remains unclear. The CDR3 runs 15 residues. Trimming shortened V by 2 bases and J by 0 bases, and 8 bases separated the two germline ends. Germline V gives CDR1 LGHNA, CDR2 YSLEER.

The chain couples TRBV6-5 to TRBJ2-7, with TRBD1 identical over 7 bases. Germline CDR1 and CDR2: MNHEY and SVGAGI. V shed 2 bases, J shed 4 bases, and the junction held 5 bases outside the gene matches. This CDR3 has 14 residues. This CDR3 reads CASSYGRQGYEQYF. The CDR3 DNA is TGTGCCAGCAGTTACGGGCGACAGGGTTACGAGCAGTACTTC.

The J gene is TRBJ2-1, the V gene TRBV5-1, with 12 bases lining up with TRBD1. Unmatched junction bases numbered 5, after V lost 3 bases and J lost 7 bases. Looked up from germline, CDR1 is SGHRS and CDR2 is YFSETQ. The CDR3 has 15 residues. As DNA, the CDR3 is TGCGCCAGCAGCTCCGGGACAGGGGGCATGAATGAGCAGTTCTTC. It encodes CASSSGTGGMNEQFF. The full variable domain, in which reference TRBV5-1 and TRBJ2-1 provide the parts outside the CDR3, is KAGVTQTPRYLIKTRGQQVTLSCSPISGHRSVSWYQQTPGQGLQFLFEYFSETQRNKGNFPGRFSGRQFSNSRSEMNVSTLELGDSALYLCASSSGTGGMNEQFFGPGTRLTVL.

Here the CDR3 DNA reads TGTGCCAGCTCACCAGGTTTCGGACAGGGGGCGCGTGGCTACACCTTC. Protein sequence: CASSPGFGQGARGYTF. The chain carries TRBV18 and TRBJ1-2; TRBD1 matches 11 bases. Germline V lookup: CDR1 KGHSH, CDR2 LQKENI. The V gene end was trimmed by 2 bases and the J gene end by 7 bases; junction bases not matched to a gene: 9. This CDR3 comprises 16 residues.

V is TRBV5-1 and J is TRBJ2-1; 11 bases are shared with TRBD2. After removal of 0 bases from V and 4 bases from J, the junction contained 6 bases not matched to a gene. CDR1 is SGHRS and CDR2 is YFSETQ in the germline V gene. This CDR3 region has 17 residues. CDR3 in amino acids: CASSLGPLAGGYNEQFF. The DNA of the CDR3 is TGCGCCAGCAGCTTGGGCCCCCTAGCGGGAGGATACAATGAGCAGTTCTTC.

The J gene is TRBJ2-1, the V gene TRBV7-9, with 10 bases fitting TRBD1. The V and J ends lost 4 bases and 5 bases, in that order; junction bases with no gene match: 5. The CDR3 covers 15 residues. The germline V gene has CDR1 SEHNR and CDR2 FQNEAQ (reference sequence). This CDR3 is CASSSSGTGDNEQFF. CDR3 coding DNA: TGTGCCAGCAGCTCCTCCGGGACAGGGGACAATGAGCAGTTCTTC.

The V and J genes are TRBV5-1 and TRBJ2-2; D possibly corresponds to TRBD1 (5 bases). The ends were cut back, 0 bases at V and 4 bases at J, with 10 bases in the middle. CDR3 length: 15 residues. The V gene's germline CDR1 is SGHRS and CDR2 YFSETQ. In DNA, the CDR3 is TGCGCCAGCAGCTTGGGACAGACCCTCACCGGGGAGCTGTTTTTT. It codes for CASSLGQTLTGELFF.

This clone has just one count. A junction boundary mismatches the germline segment, possibly from a read error. This sequence joins TRBV7-9 and TRBJ1-2, with 7 bases lining up with TRBD1. The CDR3 totals 14 residues. Germline V gene data show CDR1 as SEHNR and CDR2 as FQNEAQ (reference sequence). CDR3 DNA sequence: TGTTCCAGCAGCTTTGAAGGGGGCTTCTATGGCTACACCTTC. It codes for CSSSFEGGFYGYTF.

The CDR3, as DNA: TGTGCCAGCAGCGGCCCCGGGACACCAGCCTACGAGCAGTACTTC. This sequence encodes CASSGPGTPAYEQYF. The chain carries TRBV5-4 and TRBJ2-7; the D gene is possibly TRBD1 (6 bases). The CDR3 consists of 15 residues. V dropped 4 bases and J dropped 2 bases, with 16 bases sitting between them. The germline V gene has CDR1 SGHNT and CDR2 YYREEE (reference sequence).

The chain recombines TRBV5-1 with TRBJ2-1, with 11 bases aligning to TRBD2. Germline CDR1 is SGHRS and CDR2 is YFSETQ. With V trimmed by 0 bases and J by 16 bases, 9 bases remained unmatched. The CDR3 loop spans 14 amino acids. The CDR3: CASSLAGTSGSLFF. The CDR3 DNA is TGCGCCAGCAGCTTGGCCGGGACTAGCGGCTCTCTTTTCTTC.

The chain couples TRBV7-9 to TRBJ2-2; unclear D gene. Trimming shortened V by 0 bases and J by 1 base, and 9 bases separated the two germline ends. The CDR3 runs 16 residues. The germline V gene encodes CDR1 SEHNR and CDR2 FQNEAQ (reference sequence). The CDR3: CASSLAQAENTGELFF. The CDR3 nucleotides read TGTGCCAGCAGCTTAGCGCAGGCAGAGAACACCGGGGAGCTGTTTTTT.

V and J are TRBV27 and TRBJ1-1; no reliable D call. V lost 6 bases and J 2 bases, leaving 10 bases between the germline ends. The CDR3 has 13 residues. Germline CDR1 is MNHEY and CDR2 is SMNVEV (reference sequence). The CDR3 here is CASSLRDNTEAFF. For the CDR3, the DNA is TGTGCCAGCAGCCTTAGAGATAACACTGAAGCTTTCTTT.

The chain carries TRBV14 and TRBJ2-5; tentatively, D is TRBD1 (6 bases). The CDR3 is made up of 14 amino acids. Trimming left V 4 bases short and J 2 bases short, with 11 bases between. Per germline, CDR1 SGHDN and CDR2 FVKESK. DNA of the CDR3: TGTGCCAGCAGCCTCGGACAGCCGCAAGAGACCCAGTACTTC. Translated, it gives CASSLGQPQETQYF.

This chain joins TRBV9 and TRBJ2-4; possible D gene TRBD2, 6 bases. This CDR3 contains 16 residues. V was shortened by 4 bases and J by 7 bases, with 21 bases between the two germline ends. The germline gives CDR1 SGDLS, CDR2 YYNGEE. For the CDR3, the DNA is TGTGCCAGCAGCCCAGAAGGAGGAGGGCTCCTGAACATTCAGTACTTC. Protein product: CASSPEGGGLLNIQYF.

The J gene is TRBJ2-5, the V gene TRBV2, with 10 bases aligning to TRBD2. The J call may be wrong; the DNA end is better matched by TRBJ2-7. The germline gives CDR1 SNHLY, CDR2 FYNNEI. The CDR3 loop spans 18 amino acids. The CDR3 spells CASSDPPAAGGTGYEQYF. The CDR3 nucleotides read TGTGCCAGCAGTGATCCCCCGGCAGCGGGAGGGACGGGCTACGAGCAGTACTTC.

The V gene is TRBV6-5, the J gene TRBJ2-7, with 7 bases fitting TRBD1. Germline trimming cut 6 bases from V and 0 bases from J; bases unmatched to any gene: 5. Looked up from germline, CDR1 is MNHEY and CDR2 is SVGAGI. CDR3 length: 14 residues. The CDR3 protein is CASRRDSISYEQYF. As DNA, the CDR3 is TGTGCCAGCAGACGGGACAGTATCTCCTACGAGCAGTACTTC.

The V gene is TRBV7-9, the J gene TRBJ2-1; TRBD1 is a possible D gene (6 bases). V lost 6 bases to trimming and J lost 5 bases, with 17 bases between them. The CDR3 length is 15 residues. Germline V gene sequence: CDR1 SEHNR, CDR2 FQNEAQ (reference sequence). The CDR3 spells CASRDTGNADNEQFF. The CDR3 region has the DNA TGTGCCAGCAGGGACACAGGGAACGCGGACAATGAGCAGTTCTTC.